These 6 T cell receptor beta chains were all obtained from the same sample, sequenced in a study of regulatory T cells in long-lasting Graves disease. Time point meaning: persistent/refractory GD, antithyroid drugs over 5 years with positive TRAb. Making the TCR library involved RNA that had been extracted from PBMCs. Arm-PCR with iRepertoire HTBI primers amplified the CDR3 regions for these TCR beta libraries. TCRdb reprocessed the multiplex PCR reads via MiXCR and lists one record per CDR3 protein. Among about 470,000 distinct CDR3 sequences listed, less than 25% were seen once. The specimen was peripheral blood mononuclear cells (PBMCs), collected when the disease was refractory, from a patient treated with antithyroid drugs. The receptors stem from a female donor with Graves disease.

On this clonotype: At one end the junction does not follow the germline gene, possibly because of a read error. The rearrangement links TRBV19 to TRBJ2-7; 8 bases are a match to TRBD1. The CDR3 is 12 residues long. Germline V CDR1 and CDR2: LNHDA, SQIVND (reference sequence). The CDR3 loop is CASSPRTGMPSW. The CDR3 nucleotides read TGTGCCAGTAGTCCTCGGACAGGGATGCCCTCCTGG.

This clonotype showed up just a few times. The chain joins TRBV29-1 to TRBJ2-7; 7 bases are a match to TRBD1. The CDR3 loop spans 11 amino acids. Germline CDR1 is SQVTM and CDR2 is ANQGSEA. Trimming at V came to 6 bases and at J to 6 bases, leaving 5 bases not matched to a gene. CDR3 DNA sequence: TGCAGCGTGTTACAGGGGAGCGAGCAGTACTTC. Protein product: CSVLQGSEQYF.

This clonotype occurred many times. The chain is built from TRBV2 and TRBJ2-5; D gene unclear. The CDR3 sequence is 12 residues long. Trimming cost V 7 bases and J 5 bases, with 11 bases left between them. CDR1 and CDR2 (germline): SNHLY, FYNNEI. The CDR3 sequence is CASKTLRETQYF. The CDR3 DNA reads as TGTGCCAGCAAGACTTTAAGGGAGACCCAGTACTTC.

The chain combines TRBV6-1 with TRBJ1-1, with 8 bases fitting TRBD1. The CDR3 is made up of 15 amino acids. Germline CDR1 MNHNS, CDR2 SASEGT. Unmatched junction bases numbered 6, after V lost 6 bases and J lost 0 bases. The CDR3 coding sequence is TGTGCCAGCAGGGAGACAGGGGCTCTGAACACTGAAGCTTTCTTT. Protein product: CASRETGALNTEAFF.

This clonotype turned up a few times. The rearrangement links TRBV6-5 to TRBJ2-5; the match to TRBD2 covers 7 bases. J gave up 2 bases and V 3 bases, and 6 bases lay outside the gene matches. The CDR3 sequence is 15 residues long. The germline V gene encodes CDR1 MNHEY and CDR2 SVGAGI. CDR3 region: CASSYPRGRQETQYF. CDR3 coding DNA: TGTGCCAGCAGTTATCCCCGCGGGAGACAAGAGACCCAGTACTTC.

This clonotype was seen a few times. This rearrangement joins TRBV27 to TRBJ2-7; 8 positions agree with TRBD2. J lost 7 bases, V lost 9 bases, and 8 bases had no gene match. This CDR3 is built from 12 residues. CDR1 MNHEY and CDR2 SMNVEV come from the germline V gene (reference sequence). This chain's CDR3 is CARRRGAWEQYF. In DNA form, the CDR3 reads TGTGCCAGGAGGCGGGGGGCGTGGGAGCAGTACTTC.